This T cell receptor (beta chain) appears in the sequencing data of a study of OX40 agonist ivuxolimab in advanced cancers. The study, taken as a whole, reports: Partial responders at 0.1-3.0 mg/kg showed near-lowest clonal expansion.

This CDR3 has 14 amino acids. V shed 6 bases, J shed 4 bases, and the junction held 4 bases outside the gene matches. Germline CDR1 and CDR2: SGHTA and FQGTGA. The method was immunoSEQ multiplex PCR; TCRdb's version includes in-frame clones alone and lacks a portion of them. The sample carries 60,000 to 70,000 clones, 86% recorded once. About this clone: Its specificity is unknown.

This TCR was recovered from an adult with an advanced solid tumor such as melanoma, head and neck, liver or kidney cancer. This chain links TRBV7-3 with TRBJ2-3; 10 bases are a match to TRBD2. The input for sequencing was CD4+ or CD8+ T cells sorted from blood, taken in a trial of the OX40 agonist ivuxolimab. CDR3 loop: CASRSSGGADTQYF. In DNA form, the CDR3 reads TGTGCCAGCAGGTCGAGCGGGGGGGCAGATACGCAGTATTTT.